This T cell receptor beta chain was found in a study of blood T cells in healthy people across ages. It was with a sample-barcoded 5' primer and a J-beta primer mix that a second PCR of roughly 6 to 11 cycles was run. Via MiXCR, TCRdb re-called the 5' RACE reads, giving one row per CDR3 protein. The sample shows over 1,500,000 distinct CDR3 sequences, around 40% of them seen only once. This clonotype was seen a few times. From germline, CDR1 is SGHTA and CDR2 FQGNSA. Trimming took 6 bases from V and 0 from J; bases not matched to a gene: 10. The CDR3 consists of 17 residues. The clonotype comes from a human donor in good health. Sequencing used blood. The chain combines TRBV7-2 with TRBJ2-3; 9 nucleotides line up with TRBD2. CDR3 in DNA: TGTGCCAGCAGTCAGACTCTAGCGGGGCCTAGCACAGATACGCAGTATTTT. Encoded protein: CASSQTLAGPSTDTQYF.